The T cell receptor beta chain under discussion was sequenced for a study of CD8+CD57+ T cells in acquired aplastic anemia. Whole-study context: Sorted CD4+ and CD8+ cells yielded DNA averaging about 3.1 ug. CD4+ cells from healthy donors averaged roughly 10 million reads. General study points: Any difference that existed in CD8+ Simpson's diversity between patients and controls was not significant. Between patients and controls, twenty-nine CD8+ CDR3 sequences were found in common.

This CDR3 has 15 amino acids. V lost 3 bases and J 8 bases, leaving 14 bases between the germline ends. Per the germline V gene, CDR1 is LNHDA and CDR2 is SQIVND (reference sequence). A word on this clonotype: Its antigen is unknown.

TCR beta VDJ combinations and CDR3 sequences were profiled from genomic DNA. MiXCR, run by TCRdb on the reads, gives a single entry per CDR3 protein. The sample lists around 140,000 distinct CDR3 sequences; roughly two fifths were seen once. This sequence was found in a human donor in good health, serving as a control. The chain couples TRBV19 to TRBJ1-6; a possible D gene is TRBD1 (5 bases). The sample taken for sequencing was sorted CD4+, CD8+, or CD8+CD57+ T cells (not recorded which) from PBMCs. The CDR3 is CASSIREEGDSPLHF. CDR3 bases: TGTGCCAGTAGTATCAGGGAGGAGGGCGATTCACCCCTCCACTTT.